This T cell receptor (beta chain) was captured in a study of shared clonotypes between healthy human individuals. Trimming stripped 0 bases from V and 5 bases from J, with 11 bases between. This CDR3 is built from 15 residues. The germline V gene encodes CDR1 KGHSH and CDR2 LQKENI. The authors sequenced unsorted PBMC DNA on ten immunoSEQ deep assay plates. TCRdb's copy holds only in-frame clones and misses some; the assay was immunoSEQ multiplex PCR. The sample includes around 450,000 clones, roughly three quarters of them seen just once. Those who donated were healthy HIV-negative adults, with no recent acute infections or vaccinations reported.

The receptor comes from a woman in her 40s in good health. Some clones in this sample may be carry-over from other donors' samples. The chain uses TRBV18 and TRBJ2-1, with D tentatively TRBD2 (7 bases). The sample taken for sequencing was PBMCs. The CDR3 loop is CASSPPRGGDNEQFF. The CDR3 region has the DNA TGTGCCAGCTCACCACCAAGGGGGGGGGACAATGAGCAGTTCTTC.